This entry lists 32 T cell receptor beta chains sequenced from one sample in a study of glioma-infiltrating T cells after dendritic cell vaccination. Using immunoSEQ multiplex PCR, the repertoire was profiled, and TCRdb retains in-frame clones only, with some absent. The sample shows tens of thousands of clones, about 90% of them seen only once. Sequenced here: blood, sampled before dendritic cell vaccination. All receptors come from a human donor with glioblastoma.

V gene TRBV19 combines with J gene TRBJ2-1, with D possibly matching TRBD2 (6 bases). Germline assignment: CDR1 LNHDA and CDR2 SQIVND (reference sequence). This CDR3 comprises 16 residues. V gave up 3 bases and J gave up 10 bases, with 22 bases separating them. CDR3 protein: CASSMGGGTGLWEQFF. In DNA, the CDR3 is TGTGCCAGTAGTATGGGTGGGGGGACGGGCCTGTGGGAGCAGTTCTTC.

The genes are TRBV14 and TRBJ2-7; D not resolved. Germline loops: CDR1 SGHDN, CDR2 FVKESK. The germline V and J ends were trimmed by 3 bases and 2 bases, with 17 bases remaining between them. The CDR3 has 16 amino acids. The CDR3 DNA reads TGTGCCAGCAGCCACAAAGATCCCAGGTATGCCTACGAGCAGTACTTC. Its protein product is CASSHKDPRYAYEQYF.

This sequence joins TRBV4-2 and TRBJ2-1; D unclear. The germline CDR1 and CDR2 sequences are LGHNA and YNFKEQ. Trimming removed 4 bases from V and 1 base from J, with 5 bases in between. The CDR3 sequence is 13 residues long. The CDR3 DNA is TGTGCCAGCAGCCCGTTTTCCTACAATGAGCAGTTCTTC. This codes for CASSPFSYNEQFF.

This chain links TRBV1 with TRBJ1-5; TRBD1, as called in the table, went unchecked against the DNA. TRBV1 is a pseudogene. The CDR3 is 14 amino acids. The CDR3 region is CTSSGHGGNQPQHF. As DNA, the CDR3 is TGCACCAGCAGCGGACACGGCGGCAATCAGCCCCAGCATTTT.

This chain uses TRBV5-6 with TRBJ1-1; 10 positions match TRBD1. Trimming removed 4 bases from V and 0 bases from J; junction bases left unmatched: 12. This CDR3 spans 18 amino acids. Germline-derived CDR1 and CDR2 are SGHDT and YYEEEE. The CDR3 DNA is TGTGCCAGCAGCCGCGGGACAGGGGCCCATCTCATGAACACTGAAGCTTTCTTT. It encodes CASSRGTGAHLMNTEAFF.

J is TRBJ2-1 and V is TRBV30; 9 positions agree with TRBD2. Trimming removed 4 bases from V and 6 bases from J; junction bases left unmatched: 10. Germline V gene sequence: CDR1 GTSNPN, CDR2 SVGIG (reference sequence). The CDR3 is made up of 15 amino acids. The CDR3 DNA is TGTGCCTGGACTGGGGGACTAGCTGGATTCAATGAGCAGTTCTTC. This translates into CAWTGGLAGFNEQFF. The entire variable domain, with the rest obtained from reference TRBV30 and TRBJ2-1, is as follows: SQTIHQWPATLVQPVGSPLSLECTVEGTSNPNLYWYRQAAGRGLQLLFYSVGIGQISSEVPQNLSASRPQDRQFILSSKKLLLSDSGFYLCAWTGGLAGFNEQFFGPGTRLTVL.

V is TRBV2 and J is TRBJ1-1; 10 nucleotides align to TRBD1. This CDR3 contains 14 residues. V lost 5 bases and J lost 3; bases outside the gene matches: 3. Germline lookup yields CDR1 SNHLY and CDR2 FYNNEI. The CDR3 loop is CASSRQGADTEAFF. The CDR3 DNA reads as TGTGCCAGCAGTAGACAGGGGGCTGACACTGAAGCTTTCTTT.

V usage is TRBV6-4 and J usage is TRBJ1-1; D is perhaps TRBD1 (5 bases). The CDR3 is made up of 13 amino acids. The V and J ends lost 6 bases and 1 base respectively, with 9 bases between them. From germline, CDR1 is MRHNA and CDR2 SNTAGT. This CDR3 reads CASSRQRNTEAFF. The CDR3 DNA follows: TGTGCCAGCAGCAGACAGAGGAACACTGAAGCTTTCTTT.

The chain carries TRBV19 and TRBJ2-5; 8 nucleotides match TRBD1. CDR1 LNHDA and CDR2 SQIVND come from the germline V gene (reference sequence). The CDR3 runs to 14 residues. V shed 5 bases, J shed 4 bases, and the junction held 6 bases outside the gene matches. As DNA, the CDR3 is TGTGCCAGTAGTTGGACAGGGCTAGGAGAGACCCAGTACTTC. Amino acids: CASSWTGLGETQYF.

This sequence joins TRBV14 and TRBJ1-1; 9 bases line up with TRBD1. Unmatched junction bases numbered 6, after V lost 4 bases and J lost 3 bases. CDR1 is SGHDN, CDR2 FVKESK, per germline. The CDR3 extends over 15 amino acids. CDR3 bases: TGTGCCAGCAGCCCACAGGGGGCGATGGACACTGAAGCTTTCTTT. Encoded protein: CASSPQGAMDTEAFF. Filled out from reference TRBV14 and TRBJ1-1, the complete variable domain reads EAGVTQFPSHSVIEKGQTVTLRCDPISGHDNLYWYRRVMGKEIKFLLHFVKESKQDESGMPNNRFLAERTGGTYSTLKVQPAELEDSGVYFCASSPQGAMDTEAFFGQGTRLTVV.

The chain joins TRBV12-5 to TRBJ2-3, with TRBD2 matching over 7 bases. Germline CDR1 and CDR2: LGHNT and FRNRAP. This CDR3 has 15 residues. V dropped 3 bases and J dropped 2; count of bases not matched to a gene: 5. The CDR3 DNA sequence: TGTGCTAGTGGTTTTGGGAGGGGTTACACAGATACGCAGTATTTT. Translation: CASGFGRGYTDTQYF.

CDR3 sequence: CASSPPRGSTDTQYF. CDR3 coding DNA: TGCGCCAGCAGCCCCCCTAGGGGGAGCACAGATACGCAGTATTTT. The chain joins TRBV5-1 to TRBJ2-3, with a weak D call TRBD1 (6 bases). In germline, CDR1 is SGHRS, CDR2 YFSETQ. Trimming stripped 4 bases from V and 0 bases from J, with 12 bases between. The CDR3 contains 15 residues.

The chain couples TRBV7-3 to TRBJ2-2; D is perhaps TRBD2 (7 bases). Germline-derived CDR1 and CDR2 are SGHTA and FQGTGA. CDR3 length: 14 amino acids. Trimming shortened V by 8 bases and J by 7 bases, and 17 bases separated the two germline ends. The CDR3 loop reads CASGGGPDGGELFF. The CDR3 DNA follows: TGTGCCAGCGGGGGGGGCCCTGACGGCGGGGAGCTGTTTTTT.

This clone appeared once. This CDR3 reads CASSPGLMREKLFF. The CDR3 DNA reads TGTGCCAGCAGTCCCGGCCTAATGAGGGAAAAACTGTTTTTT. The chain joins TRBV6-1 to TRBJ1-4; D ambiguous. This CDR3 is 14 amino acids long. V lost 5 bases and J 8 bases, leaving 15 bases between the germline ends. Germline lookup yields CDR1 MNHNS and CDR2 SASEGT.

The chain recombines TRBV7-6 with TRBJ2-3; 8 positions match TRBD2. The CDR3 spans 16 residues. Unmatched junction bases numbered 12, after V lost 4 bases and J lost 6 bases. Germline CDR1 is SGHVS and CDR2 is FNYEAQ. CDR3 bases: TGTGCCAGCAGCTCATGGACTAGCAAAGACCGGGATACGCAGTATTTT. Its translation: CASSSWTSKDRDTQYF.

This clone has more than one count but fewer than ten. The V gene is TRBV2, the J gene TRBJ2-5; 9 positions match TRBD2. V was clipped by 4 bases and J by 4 bases; unmatched bases: 7. This CDR3 is built from 15 residues. The germline V gene encodes CDR1 SNHLY and CDR2 FYNNEI. The CDR3 DNA sequence: TGTGCCAGCAGTGGCAGTCTAGCGGGGAGAGAGACCCAGTACTTC. Translation: CASSGSLAGRETQYF.

The chain links TRBV6-4 to TRBJ2-2, with D possibly TRBD1 on 5 matching bases. This CDR3 comprises 13 residues. V was clipped by 6 bases and J by 7 bases, with 12 bases between them. The germline V gene has CDR1 MRHNA and CDR2 SNTAGT. CDR3 residues: CASRIDRYGELFF. CDR3 nucleotide sequence: TGTGCCAGCAGGATAGACAGATACGGGGAGCTGTTTTTT.

This clone was detected only once. The chain combines TRBV5-1 with TRBJ2-1; TRBD2 agrees at 15 bases. Germline assignment: CDR1 SGHRS and CDR2 YFSETQ. V lost 3 bases, J lost 3 bases, and 1 base stayed unmatched. The CDR3 spans 16 residues. This CDR3 reads CASSWTSGRVYNEQFF. In nucleotides, the CDR3 is TGCGCCAGCAGCTGGACTAGCGGGAGGGTCTACAATGAGCAGTTCTTC. The full variable domain, rest sourced from reference TRBV5-1 and TRBJ2-1, is KAGVTQTPRYLIKTRGQQVTLSCSPISGHRSVSWYQQTPGQGLQFLFEYFSETQRNKGNFPGRFSGRQFSNSRSEMNVSTLELGDSALYLCASSWTSGRVYNEQFFGPGTRLTVL.

The rearrangement joins TRBV5-1 to TRBJ1-5; 7 bases are a match to TRBD1. CDR1 and CDR2 (germline): SGHRS, YFSETQ. Germline trimming cut 0 bases from V and 6 bases from J; bases unmatched to any gene: 9. CDR3 size: 16 residues. In DNA, the CDR3 is TGCGCCAGCAGCTTGGGGCCCCAGGGGGTAGCTCAGCCCCAGCATTTT. It translates to CASSLGPQGVAQPQHF.

The chain joins TRBV6-6 to TRBJ1-1; D is unresolved. This CDR3 has 14 residues. Germline-derived CDR1 and CDR2 are MNHNY and SVGAGI (reference sequence). Trimming took 6 bases from V and 4 from J, leaving 15 bases between them. CDR3 sequence (DNA): TGTGCCAGCAGCGACGAGGGTCGTAGCACTGAAGCTTTCTTT. Encoded protein: CASSDEGRSTEAFF.

The rearrangement links TRBV11-3 to TRBJ2-6; a possible D gene is TRBD1 (6 bases). Trimming stripped 5 bases from V and 0 bases from J, with 11 bases between. The CDR3 runs 16 residues. The germline V gene has CDR1 SGHNT and CDR2 YENEEA. CDR3 loop: CASSNTGYSGANVLTF. The CDR3 bases are TGTGCCAGCAGCAACACAGGGTACTCTGGGGCCAACGTCCTGACTTTC.

This chain links TRBV7-9 with TRBJ2-2; D is perhaps TRBD1 (6 bases). Germline lookup yields CDR1 SEHNR and CDR2 FQNEAQ (reference sequence). CDR3 length: 16 residues. The V and J ends lost 5 bases and 5 bases respectively, with 18 bases between them. CDR3 DNA sequence: TGTGCCAGCAGCCCATATGGGACATTTAGGACCGGGGAGCTGTTTTTT. This encodes CASSPYGTFRTGELFF.

J is TRBJ2-1 and V is TRBV15; 8 bases are a match to TRBD1. CDR3 size: 16 residues. Trimming cost V 1 base and J 0 bases; bases outside gene matches: 2. The germline gives CDR1 LNHNV, CDR2 YYDKDF (reference sequence). Here the CDR3 reads CATSRVGQASYNEQFF. In DNA, the CDR3 is TGTGCCACCAGCAGAGTGGGACAGGCCTCCTACAATGAGCAGTTCTTC.

The genes are TRBV7-9 and TRBJ1-2; 8 nucleotides match TRBD1. Germline CDR1 is SEHNR and CDR2 is FQNEAQ (reference sequence). With V trimmed by 0 bases and J by 0 bases, 0 bases remained unmatched. The CDR3 has 15 residues. CDR3 in amino acids: CASSLADRANYGYTF. CDR3 nucleotides: TGTGCCAGCAGCTTAGCGGACAGGGCTAACTATGGCTACACCTTC.

The rearrangement joins TRBV2 to TRBJ2-3; perhaps TRBD1 as D (6 bases). Germline V gene lookup returns CDR1 SNHLY and CDR2 FYNNEI. The CDR3 is 14 amino acids. Trimming took off 6 bases at V and 2 bases at J, with 12 bases between the two ends. This CDR3 reads CASRKGQITDTQYF. In nucleotides, the CDR3 is TGTGCCAGCAGGAAAGGACAGATCACAGATACGCAGTATTTT. Full variable domain (rest looked up from reference TRBV2 and TRBJ2-3): EPEVTQTPSHQVTQMGQEVILRCVPISNHLYFYWYRQILGQKVEFLVSFYNNEISEKSEIFDDQFSVERPDGSNFTLKIRSTKLEDSAMYFCASRKGQITDTQYFGPGTRLTVL.

The V call is TRBV6-5, the J call TRBJ1-2; D might be TRBD1 (6 bases). CDR3 length: 14 residues. Germline CDR1 is MNHEY and CDR2 is SVGAGI. Trimming stripped 5 bases from V and 4 bases from J, with 14 bases between. This CDR3 is CASSRTGKRYGYTF. CDR3 bases: TGTGCCAGCAGTCGTACAGGGAAACGCTATGGCTACACCTTC.

J is TRBJ2-6 and V is TRBV28, with D uncertain. Germline lookup yields CDR1 MDHEN and CDR2 SYDVKM. Trimming stripped 5 bases from V and 1 base from J, with 3 bases between. The CDR3 contains 13 residues. The CDR3 DNA reads TGTGCCAGCAGTCCGTCTGGGGCCAACGTCCTGACTTTC. It yields the protein CASSPSGANVLTF.

The rearrangement uses TRBV4-1 and TRBJ2-1; possible D gene TRBD2, 6 bases. In germline, CDR1 is MGHRA, CDR2 YSYEKL. The CDR3 is 16 residues long. Between the trimmed V and J ends, which lost 0 bases and 8 bases, there was a span of 17 bases. CDR3 loop: CASSQDTGVPGHEQFF. The CDR3 nucleotides read TGCGCCAGCAGCCAAGATACGGGGGTTCCCGGGCATGAGCAGTTCTTC.

The chain combines TRBV10-3 with TRBJ2-1, with D perhaps matching TRBD2 (6 bases). Per the germline V gene, CDR1 is ENHRY and CDR2 is SYGVKD. Trimming took 3 bases from V and 7 from J, leaving 10 bases between them. The CDR3 is 13 amino acids. The CDR3 DNA is TGTGCCATCAGTGACCGGGAGACTAATGAGCAGTTCTTC. The encoded protein is CAISDRETNEQFF.

The V and J genes are TRBV11-3 and TRBJ2-7; 9 nucleotides match TRBD1. The CDR3 sequence is 14 residues long. V trimming: 8 bases; J trimming: 5 bases; junction bases outside the gene matches: 10. CDR1 is SGHNT, CDR2 YENEEA, per germline. CDR3 in amino acids: CASARTGVSDEQYF. CDR3 sequence (DNA): TGTGCCAGCGCCCGGACAGGGGTCAGCGACGAGCAGTACTTC.

This clone was observed once. This chain uses TRBV6-1 with TRBJ1-1; 7 bases match TRBD1. J lost 10 bases, V lost 3 bases, and 11 bases had no gene match. The CDR3 has 14 amino acids. Germline CDR1 reads MNHNS; CDR2 reads SASEGT. The CDR3 DNA is TGTGCCAGCAGTGACCCCGGGACGCAGGGGGTAGCTTTCTTT. It specifies CASSDPGTQGVAFF.

This clone was recorded a few times. The chain couples TRBV28 to TRBJ1-5, with 10 bases matching TRBD1. CDR1 MDHEN and CDR2 SYDVKM come from the germline V gene. V was clipped by 3 bases and J by 6 bases; unmatched bases: 8. The CDR3 loop spans 16 amino acids. The CDR3: CASSLPGQGIGQPQHF. The CDR3 coding sequence is TGTGCCAGCAGTTTGCCGGGACAGGGGATAGGTCAGCCCCAGCATTTT.